The next 6 T cell receptor beta chains were all read from a single sample in a study of shared clonotypes between healthy human individuals. Measured with immunoSEQ multiplex PCR; TCRdb has only the in-frame clones, and not every one. The sample holds a few hundred thousand clones, approximately 77% seen once. Sequenced: PBMCs. The receptors here all came from a woman in her 40s in good health. Some clones in this sample may be carry-over from other donors' samples.

The J gene is TRBJ2-7, the V gene TRBV18; D ambiguous. V shed 6 bases and J shed 7 bases, with 19 bases lying between them. The CDR3 runs to 14 residues. Germline V CDR1 and CDR2: KGHSH, LQKENI. CDR3 bases: TGTGCCAGCTCGCCCCGTGGAAGGGTTGTAGAGCAGTACTTC. Protein sequence: CASSPRGRVVEQYF.

This clone was seen a handful of times. A much larger clone sits a single nucleotide away, making a read error possible. The rearrangement links TRBV7-6 to TRBJ2-7; the D gene is possibly TRBD2 (6 bases). This CDR3 has 13 residues. CDR1 SGHVS and CDR2 FNYEAQ come from the germline V gene. V was clipped by 1 base and J by 3 bases, with 7 bases between them. The CDR3 spells CASSLGLGYEQYF. CDR3 nucleotide sequence: TGTGCCAGCAGCTTAGGACTAGGCTACGAGCAGTACTTC. The variable domain in full, with the rest retrieved from reference TRBV7-6 and TRBJ2-7, is GAGVSQSPRYKVTKRGQDVALRCDPISGHVSLYWYRQALGQGPEFLTYFNYEAQQDKSGLPNDRFSAERPEGSISTLTIQRTEQRDSAMYRCASSLGLGYEQYFGPGTRLTVT.

The V and J genes are TRBV4-3 and TRBJ2-3; D uncertain. Looked up from germline, CDR1 is LGHNA and CDR2 is YSLEER. V lost 0 bases and J lost 5, with 9 bases in between. CDR3 length: 14 amino acids. The CDR3 DNA sequence: TGCGCCAGCAGCCAAGAGGGGTCGGAAGATACGCAGTATTTT. This encodes CASSQEGSEDTQYF.

The chain employs TRBV11-2 and TRBJ1-5, with no clear D. The CDR3 consists of 13 residues. The germline V gene has CDR1 SGHAT and CDR2 FQNNGV. With 2 bases removed from V and 3 bases from J, the gap between germline ends came to 5 bases. For the CDR3, the DNA is TGTGCCAGCAGCTTAAACTACAATCAGCCCCAGCATTTT. Its protein product is CASSLNYNQPQHF.

V gene TRBV15 combines with J gene TRBJ2-3, with a possible D match to TRBD2 (5 bases). In germline, CDR1 is LNHNV, CDR2 YYDKDF (reference sequence). The ends were cut back, 0 bases at V and 1 base at J, with 11 bases in the middle. The CDR3 extends over 16 amino acids. In DNA form, the CDR3 reads TGTGCCACCAGCAGAGATGAGGGATGGGGCACAGATACGCAGTATTTT. Translated, it gives CATSRDEGWGTDTQYF.

The rearrangement joins TRBV6-6 to TRBJ2-2; D is tentatively TRBD1 or TRBD2 (6 bases each). V dropped 6 bases and J dropped 3 bases, with 17 bases sitting between them. CDR1 is MNHNY and CDR2 is SVGAGI in the germline V gene (reference sequence). This CDR3 has 16 residues. The CDR3 sequence: CASRPKGGDDTGELFF. CDR3 nucleotide sequence: TGTGCCAGCAGACCCAAGGGGGGCGACGACACCGGGGAGCTGTTTTTT.